These 17 T cell receptor beta chains share one sample of origin, sequenced in a study of T-cell memory formation after mild COVID-19. TCRdb independently ran MiXCR on the 5' RACE reads; one entry per CDR3 protein. Among roughly 150,000 distinct CDR3 sequences listed, roughly 24% were seen once. The sequencing input was PBMCs or a T cell subset sorted from them (not recorded which). Every receptor here comes from an adult woman who had mild COVID-19 (a few samples of this study predate the infection). Cell type and time point are not known.

The chain carries TRBV5-6 and TRBJ2-1; 9 bases map to TRBD1. The CDR3 length is 15 residues. With V trimmed by 5 bases and J by 7 bases, 10 bases remained unmatched. Germline lookup yields CDR1 SGHDT and CDR2 YYEEEE. CDR3 sequence: CASRPRDRVVNEQFF. CDR3 nucleotide sequence: TGTGCCAGCAGACCTCGGGACAGGGTAGTTAATGAGCAGTTCTTC.

This clonotype was counted only a few times. J is TRBJ1-6 and V is TRBV6-5; D not resolved. There are 13 residues in the CDR3. V lost 7 bases and J lost 6, with 10 bases in between. Germline CDR1 reads MNHEY; CDR2 reads SVGAGI. The CDR3 here is CASNPGPNSPLHF. The CDR3 DNA reads as TGTGCCAGCAATCCGGGCCCTAATTCACCCCTCCACTTT.

This sequence joins TRBV5-1 and TRBJ2-7, with D unresolved. V dropped 0 bases and J dropped 1 base, with 8 bases sitting between them. CDR3 length equals 14 residues. CDR1 is SGHRS and CDR2 is YFSETQ in the germline V gene. CDR3 nucleotides: TGCGCCAGCAGCTTGGCCGGGCTTTCCTACGAGCAGTACTTC. Translating gives CASSLAGLSYEQYF.

This clonotype was found a few times. The V call is TRBV20-1, the J call TRBJ1-2, with 8 bases matching TRBD1. V dropped 5 bases and J dropped 4; count of bases not matched to a gene: 3. The CDR3 length is 12 residues. Germline CDR1 is DFQATT and CDR2 is SNEGSKA (reference sequence). The CDR3 DNA sequence: TGCAGTGCTTACCAGGGGGCCTATGGCTACACCTTC. It codes for CSAYQGAYGYTF.

The chain is built from TRBV4-1 and TRBJ2-1; 8 bases line up with TRBD2. This CDR3 is 15 amino acids long. Unmatched junction bases numbered 6, after V lost 0 bases and J lost 8 bases. Per germline, CDR1 MGHRA and CDR2 YSYEKL. The CDR3 protein is CASSQESGGAHEQFF. CDR3 coding DNA: TGCGCCAGCAGCCAAGAATCGGGGGGGGCCCATGAGCAGTTCTTC.

The chain employs TRBV5-1 and TRBJ2-7; D remains unclear. CDR3 size: 13 residues. Germline assignment: CDR1 SGHRS and CDR2 YFSETQ. V shed 2 bases and J shed 0 bases, with 6 bases lying between them. DNA of the CDR3: TGCGCCAGCAGCTTACAGAACTCCTACGAGCAGTACTTC. This codes for CASSLQNSYEQYF. Based on the CDR3 plus reference TRBV5-1 and TRBJ2-7, the full variable domain is KAGVTQTPRYLIKTRGQQVTLSCSPISGHRSVSWYQQTPGQGLQFLFEYFSETQRNKGNFPGRFSGRQFSNSRSEMNVSTLELGDSALYLCASSLQNSYEQYFGPGTRLTVT.

This clonotype was seen ten or more times. CDR3 protein: CASSLWGYQETQYF. Here the CDR3 DNA reads TGTGCCAGCAGCTTATGGGGGTATCAAGAGACCCAGTACTTC. V usage is TRBV7-2 and J usage is TRBJ2-5; D may be TRBD1 or TRBD2 (5 bases each). There are 14 residues in the CDR3. Germline CDR1 reads SGHTA; CDR2 reads FQGNSA. Trimming left V 2 bases short and J 2 bases short, with 9 bases between.

This chain joins TRBV29-1 and TRBJ1-1, with D maybe TRBD1 (5 bases). Germline values: CDR1 SQVTM, CDR2 ANQGSEA. CDR3 length equals 11 residues. V was pared by 2 bases and J by 8 bases, with 9 bases between. This CDR3 is CSVEWGSEAFF. As DNA, the CDR3 is TGCAGCGTTGAATGGGGCTCCGAAGCTTTCTTT.

The chain has TRBV6-1 and TRBJ1-6; D gene ambiguous. Between the trimmed V and J ends, which lost 3 bases and 8 bases, there was a span of 11 bases. The germline gives CDR1 MNHNS, CDR2 SASEGT. The CDR3 extends over 14 amino acids. Written as DNA, the CDR3 is TGTGCCAGCAGTGATTTAAGGGTCCATTCACCCCTCCACTTT. This sequence encodes CASSDLRVHSPLHF.

The rearrangement uses TRBV4-1 and TRBJ1-2; D remains unclear. This CDR3 is 16 amino acids long. V lost 0 bases, J lost 5 bases, and 16 bases lay in between. Per germline, CDR1 MGHRA and CDR2 YSYEKL. The CDR3 here is CASSQDMNVGFYGYTF. DNA of the CDR3: TGCGCCAGCAGCCAAGACATGAACGTTGGTTTTTATGGCTACACCTTC.

This clonotype was observed a few times. This chain connects TRBV5-1 to TRBJ2-7; D is uncertain. The ends were cut back, 2 bases at V and 2 bases at J, with 11 bases in the middle. The germline V gene encodes CDR1 SGHRS and CDR2 YFSETQ. The CDR3 runs to 14 residues. The CDR3 DNA reads TGCGCCAGCAGCTTATCGGACGGCACCTACGAGCAGTACTTC. This codes for CASSLSDGTYEQYF.

The chain recombines TRBV24-1 with TRBJ2-2; tentative D call: TRBD1 (5 bases). Per germline, CDR1 KGHDR and CDR2 SFDVKD. The length of the CDR3 is 15 residues. Trimming cost V 2 bases and J 0 bases, with 6 bases left between them. The CDR3 protein is CATSDWGPNTGELFF. CDR3 sequence (DNA): TGTGCCACCAGTGATTGGGGCCCGAACACCGGGGAGCTGTTTTTT.

The chain uses TRBV24-1 and TRBJ2-1, with 11 positions matching TRBD2. J gave up 6 bases and V 6 bases, and 6 bases lay outside the gene matches. The V gene's germline CDR1 is KGHDR and CDR2 SFDVKD. The length of the CDR3 is 15 residues. The CDR3 sequence: CATSTGTSGVNEQFF. The CDR3, as DNA: TGTGCCACCAGTACCGGGACTAGCGGAGTCAATGAGCAGTTCTTC.

This clonotype was counted a few times. This sequence joins TRBV24-1 and TRBJ1-1, with D perhaps matching TRBD1 (5 bases). This CDR3 has 12 residues. Germline V gene lookup returns CDR1 KGHDR and CDR2 SFDVKD. V was trimmed by 8 bases and J by 0 bases, leaving 6 bases between them. The CDR3 loop is CATKGMNTEAFF. The CDR3 DNA sequence: TGTGCCACCAAGGGGATGAACACTGAAGCTTTCTTT.

The chain couples TRBV7-8 to TRBJ1-1; D ambiguous. Trimming took off 5 bases at V and 0 bases at J, with 13 bases between the two ends. Germline CDR1 SGHVS, CDR2 FQNEAQ. The CDR3 is made up of 15 amino acids. The CDR3: CASSARTDLNTEAFF. The CDR3 DNA reads as TGTGCCAGCAGCGCAAGGACGGATTTGAACACTGAAGCTTTCTTT.

The chain has TRBV9 and TRBJ1-2; no definite D call. Trimming pared 7 bases from V and 3 bases from J, leaving 19 bases between. CDR1 and CDR2 (germline): SGDLS, YYNGEE. This CDR3 is 15 amino acids long. The CDR3 region has the DNA TGTGCCAGCTCGCCAGGCGCGGACTGGTACTATGGCTACACCTTC. Its protein product is CASSPGADWYYGYTF.

The chain has TRBV4-3 and TRBJ2-1; no definite D call. The CDR3 is 13 residues long. Germline lookup yields CDR1 LGHNA and CDR2 YSLEER. Trimming left V 0 bases short and J 8 bases short, with 8 bases between. CDR3 loop: CASSQDWFDEQFF. The CDR3, as DNA: TGCGCCAGCAGCCAAGATTGGTTCGATGAGCAGTTCTTC.